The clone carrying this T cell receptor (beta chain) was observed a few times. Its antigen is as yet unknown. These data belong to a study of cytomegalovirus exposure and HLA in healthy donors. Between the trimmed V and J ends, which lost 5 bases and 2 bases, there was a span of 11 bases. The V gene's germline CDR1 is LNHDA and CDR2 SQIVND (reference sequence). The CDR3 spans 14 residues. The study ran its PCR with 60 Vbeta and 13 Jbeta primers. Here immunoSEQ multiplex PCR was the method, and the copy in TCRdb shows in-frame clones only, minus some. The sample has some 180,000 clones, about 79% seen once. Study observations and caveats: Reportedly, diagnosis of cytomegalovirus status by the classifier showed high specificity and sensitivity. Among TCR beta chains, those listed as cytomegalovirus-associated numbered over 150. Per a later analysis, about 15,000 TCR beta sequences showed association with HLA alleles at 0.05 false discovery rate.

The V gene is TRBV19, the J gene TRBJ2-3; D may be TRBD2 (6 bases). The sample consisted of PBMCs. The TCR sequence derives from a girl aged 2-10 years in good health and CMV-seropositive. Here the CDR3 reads CASSYGGFTDTQYF. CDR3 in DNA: TGTGCCAGTAGTTATGGGGGGTTCACAGATACGCAGTATTTT.